This TCR beta chain is from a study of shared clonotypes between healthy human individuals. Regarding the study as a whole: Large sequencing depth failed to make sorted-subset sequencing complete, rarefaction showed. Among donors, clonotype sharing was expected to be affected by sequencing depth.

V was pared by 7 bases and J by 0 bases, with 7 bases between. CDR3 size: 13 residues. CDR1 is MNHNS and CDR2 is SASEGT in the germline V gene. Division of CD4+ cells produced a CD45RA+ naive subset and a CD45RA-negative memory subset. Points on this clone: Its antigen is unidentified. The same CDR3 arises from other DNA sequences in this sample as well.

The protocol was immunoSEQ multiplex PCR, while the TCRdb copy is restricted to in-frame clones and leaves out a portion. The repertoire holds 780,000 or so clones, with about two thirds as singletons. The chain employs TRBV6-1 and TRBJ1-3; D unclear. This receptor was identified in a woman in her twenties or thirties in good health. Sequenced material: memory CD4+ T cells sorted from blood. Subset reported: CD45RA-negative fraction. Here the CDR3 DNA reads TGTGCCAGCACCTGGAGCTCTGGAAACACCATATATTTT. It encodes CASTWSSGNTIYF.